Sequencing of this T cell receptor (beta chain) was carried out in a study of blood T cell repertoires in COVID-19. The wider study: Samples came from the United States, Italy and Spain, spanning acute and convalescent COVID-19. PBMCs, B-cell-depleted T cells, or T cells provided the cDNA or gDNA that made up the material.

Original methodology: It was from reference gene primer amplification that nucleated cell counts were estimated. The assay was immunoSEQ multiplex PCR, and TCRdb's table has in-frame clones only and misses some. V and J calls and clone size are as listed in that table; D and trimming were resolved from the DNA. Of approximately 300,000 clones listed, 90% were seen once; the top ten hold 2% to 3%. The CDR3 is 16 amino acids. Per germline, CDR1 MGHDK and CDR2 SYGVNS. V was shortened by 2 bases and J by 5 bases, with 18 bases between the two germline ends. Which cohort a participant joined came from the clinical history participants gave.

The V gene is TRBV25-1, the J gene TRBJ1-1; D ambiguous. The sequenced sample consisted of PBMCs or T cells enriched from blood (not recorded which). This clonotype originated in a man aged 55-75 years who had recovered from COVID-19. The CDR3 DNA reads TGTGCCAGCAGTGAAAGGAAAAACTCGCGGGGTACTGAAGCTTTCTTT. Protein sequence: CASSERKNSRGTEAFF.